A single sample is the source of the 29 T cell receptor beta chains below, sequenced in a study of cytotoxic CD8 clonotypes in ibrutinib-treated CLL. Profiling relied on immunoSEQ multiplex PCR, and the TCRdb table lists in-frame clones only, not all of them. The profile shows about 29,000 clones, 65% to 90% of them singletons. The material sequenced was PBMCs, taken after 24 months of ibrutinib treatment. These TCRs come from a human donor with chronic lymphocytic leukemia.

This clone was seen only once. J is TRBJ2-3 and V is TRBV4-2; D not resolved. The V gene lost 0 bases and the J gene lost 0 bases, with 13 bases spanning the gap. Per the germline V gene, CDR1 is LGHNA and CDR2 is YNFKEQ. The CDR3 runs to 17 residues. The CDR3 here is CASSQETRRSSTDTQYF. As DNA, the CDR3 is TGTGCCAGCAGCCAAGAAACTCGTCGGTCTAGCACAGATACGCAGTATTTT.

The chain carries TRBV18 and TRBJ2-5; 13 bases line up with TRBD2. CDR1 and CDR2 from the germline V gene are KGHSH and LQKENI. With 3 bases clipped from V and 1 base from J, the junction kept 2 bases outside the gene matches. This CDR3 is 16 amino acids long. Here the CDR3 reads CASSPWTSGSQETQYF. The CDR3 DNA follows: TGTGCCAGCTCACCCTGGACTAGCGGGAGCCAAGAGACCCAGTACTTC.

The chain combines TRBV27 with TRBJ1-1; TRBD1 might be the D (6 bases). V lost 6 bases, J lost 1 base, and 18 bases lay in between. This CDR3 has 16 amino acids. Germline loops: CDR1 MNHEY, CDR2 SMNVEV (reference sequence). The CDR3 sequence is CASSHYLRTENTEAFF. The CDR3 bases are TGTGCCAGCAGCCACTACCTTCGGACAGAGAACACTGAAGCTTTCTTT.

The chain links TRBV19 to TRBJ2-1; TRBD1 is a possible D gene (6 bases). The CDR3 extends over 12 amino acids. Trimming shortened V by 2 bases and J by 11 bases, and 10 bases separated the two germline ends. Looked up from germline, CDR1 is LNHDA and CDR2 is SQIVND (reference sequence). CDR3 sequence reads: CASSIYGDKQFF. CDR3 sequence (DNA): TGTGCCAGTAGTATATATGGGGACAAGCAGTTCTTC.

This rearrangement joins TRBV6-4 to TRBJ2-3, with TRBD2 matching over 10 bases. Germline V lookup: CDR1 MRHNA, CDR2 SNTAGT. Trimming at V came to 5 bases and at J to 4 bases, leaving 0 bases not matched to a gene. The CDR3 loop spans 13 amino acids. In nucleotides, the CDR3 is TGTGCCAGCAGTAGCGGGGGGGCAGATACGCAGTATTTT. This codes for CASSSGGADTQYF.

The J gene is TRBJ2-3, the V gene TRBV5-1, with unresolved D. The CDR3 contains 14 residues. The V end lost 0 bases, the J end lost 2 bases, and 7 bases lay between the germline ends. CDR1 and CDR2 (germline): SGHRS, YFSETQ. The CDR3 reads CASSLAWHTDTQYF. The CDR3 DNA follows: TGCGCCAGCAGCTTGGCGTGGCACACAGATACGCAGTATTTT.

This clone was counted only a few times. The V gene is TRBV6-1, the J gene TRBJ1-4; 8 bases match TRBD1. Per germline, CDR1 MNHNS and CDR2 SASEGT. This CDR3 is built from 14 residues. V lost 2 bases, J lost 7 bases, and 3 bases stayed unmatched. The CDR3 region is CASSENRGFEKLFF. The CDR3 DNA follows: TGTGCCAGCAGTGAAAACAGGGGGTTTGAAAAACTGTTTTTT.

V is TRBV19 and J is TRBJ2-3; 9 bases map to TRBD2. Germline V gene sequence: CDR1 LNHDA, CDR2 SQIVND (reference sequence). V lost 5 bases and J lost 1; bases outside the gene matches: 7. The CDR3 totals 16 residues. CDR3 sequence: CASSASRGGGTDTQYF. The DNA for the CDR3 is TGTGCCAGTAGTGCCTCGCGGGGGGGCGGCACAGATACGCAGTATTTT.

The chain uses TRBV5-1 and TRBJ2-4; 8 bases line up with TRBD1. The CDR3 is made up of 14 amino acids. The germline CDR1 and CDR2 sequences are SGHRS and YFSETQ. V trimming: 5 bases; J trimming: 8 bases; junction bases outside the gene matches: 9. The CDR3 nucleotides are TGCGCCAGCAGTTACTCCGGACAGGGTGACATTCAGTACTTC. It is translated as CASSYSGQGDIQYF.

This clone showed up just once. The genes are TRBV28 and TRBJ2-5; D is unclear. Trimming removed 3 bases from V and 5 bases from J, with 10 bases in between. Germline-derived CDR1 and CDR2 are MDHEN and SYDVKM. The CDR3 loop spans 13 amino acids. CDR3: CASSFVGPETQYF. In nucleotides, the CDR3 is TGTGCCAGCAGTTTCGTAGGGCCGGAGACCCAGTACTTC. Full variable domain (rest looked up from reference TRBV28 and TRBJ2-5): DVKVTQSSRYLVKRTGEKVFLECVQDMDHENMFWYRQDPGLGLRLIYFSYDVKMKEKGDIPEGYSVSREKKERFSLILESASTNQTSMYLCASSFVGPETQYFGPGTRLLVL.

By sample share, this clone is medium-sized (0.01 to 0.1%). V and J are TRBV30 and TRBJ1-3, with D tentatively TRBD1 (5 bases). V lost 4 bases to trimming and J lost 0 bases, with 16 bases between them. The CDR3 is 16 residues long. Looked up from germline, CDR1 is GTSNPN and CDR2 is SVGIG (reference sequence). Written as DNA, the CDR3 is TGTGCCTGGACCTATGGGGCAGGCGGCTCTGGAAACACCATATATTTT. Translated: CAWTYGAGGSGNTIYF.

This clone was detected only a few times. The CDR3 DNA reads as TGCGCCAGCAGCCCAGCTGGGGGTTACAATGAGCAGTTCTTC. Protein: CASSPAGGYNEQFF. The chain is built from TRBV5-1 and TRBJ2-1, with D perhaps TRBD1 or TRBD2 (5 bases each). V gave up 4 bases and J gave up 4 bases, with 12 bases separating them. The germline gives CDR1 SGHRS, CDR2 YFSETQ. CDR3 length: 14 residues.

This chain connects TRBV6-6 to TRBJ2-7; the D gene is possibly TRBD1 (6 bases). In germline, CDR1 is MNHNY, CDR2 SVGAGI (reference sequence). V lost 0 bases to trimming and J lost 0 bases, with 12 bases between them. CDR3 length: 16 residues. The CDR3, as DNA: TGTGCCAGCAGTTACTCGGGTCAGGGGAACTCCTACGAGCAGTACTTC. Amino acid sequence: CASSYSGQGNSYEQYF.

The count of this clone is one. V is TRBV13 and J is TRBJ2-7; D may be TRBD1 (5 bases). Trimming pared 1 base from V and 2 bases from J, leaving 15 bases between. This CDR3 is built from 16 residues. From germline, CDR1 is PRHDT and CDR2 FYEKMQ (reference sequence). The CDR3 region is CASSLDSGASTYEQYF. CDR3 sequence (DNA): TGTGCCAGCAGCTTAGATTCTGGGGCCTCCACCTACGAGCAGTACTTC.

The chain recombines TRBV7-2 with TRBJ2-2, with 11 bases that match TRBD2. Trimming took 3 bases from V and 5 from J; bases not matched to a gene: 2. Looked up from germline, CDR1 is SGHTA and CDR2 is FQGNSA. This CDR3 has 15 residues. The CDR3 reads CASSFTSGGTGELFF. CDR3 coding DNA: TGTGCCAGCAGCTTTACTAGCGGGGGAACCGGGGAGCTGTTTTTT.

This clone was seen a handful of times. The rearrangement uses TRBV28 and TRBJ2-3; 7 bases are shared with TRBD1. The CDR3 runs to 17 residues. V lost 3 bases to trimming and J lost 3 bases; unmatched junction nucleotides: 12. The germline V gene encodes CDR1 MDHEN and CDR2 SYDVKM. CDR3 protein: CASSFPRQGSETDTQYF. CDR3 coding DNA: TGTGCCAGCAGTTTCCCTAGACAGGGTAGTGAGACAGATACGCAGTATTTT. The full variable domain, its missing parts supplied by reference TRBV28 and TRBJ2-3, is DVKVTQSSRYLVKRTGEKVFLECVQDMDHENMFWYRQDPGLGLRLIYFSYDVKMKEKGDIPEGYSVSREKKERFSLILESASTNQTSMYLCASSFPRQGSETDTQYFGPGTRLTVL.

V gene TRBV9 combines with J gene TRBJ2-2; no clear D. The CDR3 loop spans 11 amino acids. The germline V and J ends were trimmed by 4 bases and 5 bases, with 3 bases remaining between them. Germline V gives CDR1 SGDLS, CDR2 YYNGEE. The CDR3 here is CASSSTGELFF. The DNA for the CDR3 is TGTGCCAGCAGCTCTACCGGGGAGCTGTTTTTT.

The rearrangement uses TRBV5-1 and TRBJ2-2; D gene ambiguous. The ends were cut back, 6 bases at V and 1 base at J, with 10 bases in the middle. In germline, CDR1 is SGHRS, CDR2 YFSETQ. CDR3 length: 14 amino acids. The chain's CDR3 is CASNPGLNTGELFF. In DNA, the CDR3 is TGCGCCAGCAACCCAGGATTGAACACCGGGGAGCTGTTTTTT.

The genes are TRBV5-1 and TRBJ1-1; D gene unclear. The V end lost 2 bases, the J end lost 1 base, and 3 bases lay between the germline ends. Germline V gene lookup returns CDR1 SGHRS and CDR2 YFSETQ. The CDR3 totals 12 residues. The CDR3 protein is CASSLKNTEAFF. The CDR3 DNA follows: TGCGCCAGCAGCTTAAAGAACACTGAAGCTTTCTTT.

The J gene is TRBJ1-2, the V gene TRBV25-1; TRBD1 matches 9 bases. Per the germline V gene, CDR1 is MGHDK and CDR2 is SYGVNS. CDR3 length equals 14 residues. J lost 9 bases, V lost 6 bases, and 11 bases had no gene match. CDR3 bases: TGTGCCAGCAGCACCTCCGGGACAGGGTTCCGCTACACCTTC. The encoded protein is CASSTSGTGFRYTF.

The gene calls are TRBV6-6 and TRBJ2-5; 7 nucleotides align to TRBD1. V gave up 7 bases and J gave up 5 bases; unmatched junction bases: 7. The CDR3 covers 13 residues. Germline V gives CDR1 MNHNY, CDR2 SVGAGI (reference sequence). The CDR3, as DNA: TGTGCCAGCACCCGAGGGGGCCGGGAGACCCAGTACTTC. Translating it yields CASTRGGRETQYF.

The rearrangement links TRBV4-1 to TRBJ1-2; 10 nucleotides line up with TRBD1. CDR3 length equals 16 residues. Germline CDR1 is MGHRA and CDR2 is YSYEKL. Trimming at V came to 0 bases and at J to 7 bases, leaving 8 bases not matched to a gene. In DNA, the CDR3 is TGCGCCAGCAGCCAAGACCCCGGGACAGGGGAGGGTGGCTACACCTTC. Its translation is CASSQDPGTGEGGYTF.

This chain links TRBV6-1 with TRBJ1-2; 10 positions agree with TRBD1. This CDR3 comprises 14 residues. The trim removed 6 bases at V and 4 bases at J, leaving 5 bases unmatched. Germline V gene sequence: CDR1 MNHNS, CDR2 SASEGT. The CDR3 reads CASRPGQGPYGYTF. The CDR3 coding sequence is TGTGCCAGCAGACCGGGACAGGGGCCCTATGGCTACACCTTC.

This chain connects TRBV18 to TRBJ2-5, with D perhaps matching TRBD2 (5 bases). This CDR3 has 13 amino acids. Looked up from germline, CDR1 is KGHSH and CDR2 is LQKENI. Trimming stripped 4 bases from V and 5 bases from J, with 11 bases between. The DNA for the CDR3 is TGTGCCAGCTCACAACTGGAGGCGGAGACCCAGTACTTC. Protein sequence: CASSQLEAETQYF.

The chain carries TRBV6-5 and TRBJ2-2, with a tentative D call TRBD2 (6 bases). Per germline, CDR1 MNHEY and CDR2 SVGAGI. This CDR3 spans 13 amino acids. V was shortened by 8 bases and J by 3 bases, with 10 bases between the two germline ends. The CDR3 loop is CASWRGYTGELFF. The CDR3 nucleotides read TGTGCCAGCTGGAGGGGATACACCGGGGAGCTGTTTTTT.

DNA for the CDR3: TGTGCCAGCAGTGAACAGGGACCCACCGGGGAGCTGTTTTTT. This sequence encodes CASSEQGPTGELFF. The chain combines TRBV2 with TRBJ2-2; D assignment may be TRBD1 or TRBD2 (5 bases each). V gave up 2 bases and J gave up 4 bases, with 8 bases separating them. The germline V gene has CDR1 SNHLY and CDR2 FYNNEI. The CDR3 sequence is 14 residues long.

This chain joins TRBV7-8 and TRBJ1-5; D may be TRBD1 (6 bases). CDR3 length: 14 residues. Germline V gene lookup returns CDR1 SGHVS and CDR2 FQNEAQ. V lost 6 bases, J lost 1 base, and 10 bases lay in between. The CDR3 spells CASRPTGSNQPQHF. In DNA, the CDR3 is TGTGCCAGCAGGCCCACAGGGAGCAATCAGCCCCAGCATTTT.

The rearrangement joins TRBV7-6 to TRBJ2-1, with 9 bases lining up with TRBD1. This CDR3 has 15 residues. Germline V gene sequence: CDR1 SGHVS, CDR2 FNYEAQ. V shed 5 bases and J 7 bases; nucleotides not matched to a gene: 9. The CDR3: CASSRPGQGKNEQFF. CDR3 bases: TGTGCCAGCAGCAGGCCGGGACAGGGTAAAAATGAGCAGTTCTTC.

V gene TRBV11-3 combines with J gene TRBJ2-3; D is possibly TRBD2 (5 bases). Trimming removed 6 bases from V and 1 base from J, with 8 bases in between. Germline V CDR1 and CDR2: SGHNT, YENEEA. This CDR3 is 13 amino acids long. CDR3 in DNA: TGTGCCAGCAGTGGGCGGGGCACAGATACGCAGTATTTT. The encoded protein is CASSGRGTDTQYF.